This T cell receptor (beta chain) was sequenced in a study of T-cell memory formation after mild COVID-19. Across the whole study: Largely, the TCR clusters proved donor specific.

Overall study results and limits: Contracting clones, day 15 to 85, had balanced CD4/CD8, and later expanders favored CD4+. Contracting CD4+ clones lay largely in CM and EM, with CD8+ ones residing in EMRA. Pre-infection memory already had some responding clones, implying cross-reactive memory joined.

TCRdb re-called the 5' RACE reads through MiXCR, storing one row per CDR3 protein. The sample shows roughly 620,000 distinct CDR3 sequences, about a sixth of them seen only once. Note on this clonotype: Antigen specificity is unknown.

Germline loops: CDR1 ENHRY, CDR2 SYGVKD. The CDR3 consists of 15 residues. V trimming: 6 bases; J trimming: 0 bases; junction bases outside the gene matches: 4. This clonotype originated in an adult woman who had mild COVID-19 (a few samples of this study predate the infection). Cell type and time point are not known. Sequencing used PBMCs or a T cell subset sorted from them (not recorded which). The rearrangement links TRBV10-3 to TRBJ2-1; 8 positions agree with TRBD2. The CDR3 coding sequence is TGTGCCATCAGGGAAAGCGGGAGCTCCTACAATGAGCAGTTCTTC. Protein product: CAIRESGSSYNEQFF.